A single sample is the source of the 8 T cell receptor beta chains below, sequenced in a study of molecular identifiers for immune sequencing clone quantification. Using its own MiXCR run on the PCR reads, TCRdb lists one record per CDR3 protein. The sample lists some 70,000 distinct CDR3 sequences, 15% to 20% seen once, with over 1.3% in the top ten. The material sequenced was naive CD8+ T cells from blood, with Jurkat cell RNA spiked in. As to subset: FACS-sorted CD8+CD4-CCR7+CD45RA+ naive T cells. These receptors originate from a human donor in good health. Some libraries in this study had Jurkat cell RNA spiked in.

The rearrangement uses TRBV27 and TRBJ2-7; D is perhaps TRBD1 (6 bases). The CDR3 has 16 amino acids. Germline V gives CDR1 MNHEY, CDR2 SMNVEV (reference sequence). Trimming took off 5 bases at V and 5 bases at J, with 22 bases between the two ends. This CDR3 is CASSPYLQGGSDEQYF. The CDR3 nucleotides read TGTGCCAGCAGTCCATATCTACAGGGTGGGAGCGACGAGCAGTACTTC.

Concerning this clonotype: A much larger clone sits a single nucleotide away, making a read error possible. J is TRBJ2-7 and V is TRBV2; D unresolved. In germline, CDR1 is SNHLY, CDR2 FYNNEI. The CDR3 covers 12 residues. The CDR3, as DNA: TGTGCCGGCAGTGACGAGTCCGTCGAGCAGTACTTC. Protein: CAGSDESVEQYF. Combining the CDR3 with reference TRBV2 and TRBJ2-7 gives the whole variable domain EPEVTQTPSHQVTQMGQEVILRCVPISNHLYFYWYRQILGQKVEFLVSFYNNEISEKSEIFDDQFSVERPDGSNFTLKIRSTKLEDSAMYFCAGSDESVEQYFGPGTRLTVT.

Concerning this clonotype: The conserved closing phenylalanine or tryptophan is absent in this CDR3, likely reflecting a read error. In nucleotides, the CDR3 is TGCAGCGCTGAGACAGGCAGCTATGAAGCTTTCCTT. Protein sequence: CSAETGSYEAFL. V is TRBV29-1 and J is TRBJ1-1; D may be TRBD1 (6 bases). The CDR3 is 12 residues long. The V end was cut by 7 bases, the J end by 7 bases, with 16 bases between. Germline V gene lookup returns CDR1 SQVTM and CDR2 ANQGSEA.

Details on this clonotype: A much bigger clone sits one base away, suggesting this may be a read error. The conserved phenylalanine or tryptophan normally closing the CDR3 is absent here, so this likely arose from a read error. The V call is TRBV20-1, the J call TRBJ2-3; 11 positions match TRBD2. The CDR3 loop spans 17 amino acids. CDR1 and CDR2 (germline): DFQATT, SNEGSKA (reference sequence). V was pared by 5 bases and J by 5 bases, with 15 bases of the junction left unmatched. This CDR3 reads CSAGYLKLAGAGDTQYL. CDR3 nucleotide sequence: TGCAGTGCTGGATACCTCAAACTAGCGGGAGCGGGAGATACGCAGTATTTG.

This clonotype was counted ten times or more. J is TRBJ2-3 and V is TRBV27; D tentatively fits TRBD1 or TRBD2 (5 bases each). The CDR3 extends over 14 amino acids. Germline CDR1 is MNHEY and CDR2 is SMNVEV (reference sequence). Trimming removed 2 bases from V and 7 bases from J, with 13 bases in between. The CDR3 spells CASSLRDPRYTQYF. The CDR3 DNA follows: TGTGCCAGCAGTTTAAGGGACCCGCGGTATACGCAGTATTTT.

Details on this clonotype: Just one base apart from a much larger clone, this may be a read error. The chain combines TRBV18 with TRBJ2-5; tentative D call: TRBD1 (7 bases). This CDR3 contains 14 residues. Germline values: CDR1 KGHSH, CDR2 LQKENI. Trimming left V 11 bases short and J 3 bases short, with 19 bases between. CDR3: CAGGGGQSEETQYF. The CDR3 bases are TGTGCCGGCGGAGGGGGACAGTCCGAAGAGACCCAGTACTTC.

This clonotype was counted many times. The J gene is TRBJ2-1, the V gene TRBV20-1; 7 bases agree with TRBD2. The CDR3 sequence is 16 residues long. CDR1 is DFQATT, CDR2 SNEGSKA, per germline (reference sequence). J was trimmed by 7 bases and V by 0 bases; bases with no gene match: 12. The CDR3 reads CSARDLPSGVINEQFF. CDR3 DNA: TGCAGTGCTAGAGATCTCCCAAGCGGGGTAATAAATGAGCAGTTCTTC.

Note on this clonotype: It may be a read error: a sequence one base away is much more abundant. V is TRBV9 and J is TRBJ1-5; 9 bases match TRBD1. With 3 bases clipped from V and 8 bases from J, the junction kept 6 bases outside the gene matches. This CDR3 has 14 amino acids. The germline V gene has CDR1 SGDLS and CDR2 YYNGEE. CDR3 residues: CASSAGQGHKPQHF. For the CDR3, the DNA is TGTGCCAGCAGCGCGGGACAGGGTCATAAGCCCCAGCATTTT.